This T cell receptor (beta chain) was sequenced in a study of cytomegalovirus exposure and HLA in healthy donors. This clone was counted only a few times. Its target is not known. General observations from the study: Later work associated around 18,000 TCR beta sequences with HLA alleles at 0.05 false discovery rate. As a later analysis revealed, most CMV-associated TCR beta chains appeared HLA-restricted. Most subjects' HLA-A and HLA-B alleles were reportedly predicted from TCR beta sequences. In a later analysis, TCR beta V- and J-gene trimming was associated with a missense DCLRE1C variant.

60 Vbeta and 13 Jbeta primers were used in PCR. Assay used: immunoSEQ multiplex PCR; TCRdb lists only in-frame clones, some missing. The top ten hold roughly 2% of the sample, which has about 110,000 clones, roughly 15% seen once. The CDR3 is 16 amino acids. CDR1 is SGHKS and CDR2 is YYEKEE in the germline V gene (reference sequence). Deletions cut 0 bases from V and 3 bases from J, with 14 bases between. Material: PBMCs. This clonotype originated in a woman between 18 and 30 years old in good health and CMV-seronegative. The gene calls are TRBV5-5 and TRBJ2-3; perhaps TRBD2 as D (6 bases). The CDR3 sequence: CASSLDWGTGTDTQYF. The CDR3 coding sequence is TGTGCCAGCAGCTTGGATTGGGGGACTGGTACAGATACGCAGTATTTT.